The clone carrying this T cell receptor (beta chain) has more than one count but fewer than ten. Its specificity is unknown. This sample stems from a study of T-cell reconstitution after alpha-beta-depleted transplantation in children. The CDR3 length is 14 residues. Unmatched junction bases numbered 8, after V lost 6 bases and J lost 6 bases. Using unique molecular identifiers, the investigators prepared the TCRbeta library. TCRdb recomputed calls from the PCR reads with MiXCR, one row per CDR3 protein. The table includes approximately 220,000 distinct CDR3 sequences, around a sixth detected once. Whole-study findings and limits: As was reported, about two months after transplant, alpha-beta T cells came from several hundred expanded graft clones. Fresh T-cell production supplied most of the T-cell counts and diversity seen one year after transplant.

The rearrangement links TRBV12-3 or TRBV12-4 to TRBJ2-7; TRBD1 matches at 10 bases. This receptor was taken from a male patient aged 2-15 years who had a stem cell transplant for acute lymphoblastic leukemia, so the T cells may come from the graft donor. The starting material was PBMCs, mostly from graft donor cells, obtained 360 days after TCRalphabeta/CD19-depleted stem cell transplant. The CDR3 is CASSPGQGISEQYF. CDR3 sequence (DNA): TGTGCCAGCAGCCCGGGACAGGGGATCAGCGAGCAGTACTTC.